These 21 T cell receptor beta chains came from one sample sequenced in a study of T cell responses to AZD1222 COVID-19 vaccine. Profiled with immunoSEQ multiplex PCR; TCRdb holds only in-frame clones, not every one. The sample has around 140,000 clones, over 75% seen once. The material was peripheral blood, obtained on day 0 of AZD1222 vaccination. The receptors originated from an adult in good health.

The chain has TRBV4-1 and TRBJ1-2; maybe TRBD1 (6 bases). The CDR3 runs to 15 residues. CDR1 is MGHRA and CDR2 is YSYEKL in the germline V gene. Trimming pared 1 base from V and 7 bases from J, leaving 16 bases between. CDR3 nucleotide sequence: TGCGCCAGCAGCCAAGGGGGCAGGGGCCCCTTTGGCTACACCTTC. It specifies CASSQGGRGPFGYTF.

This clone appeared once. The chain employs TRBV6-5 and TRBJ2-1; 7 bases align to TRBD2. Germline V lookup: CDR1 MNHEY, CDR2 SVGAGI. There are 16 residues in the CDR3. Trimming at V came to 0 bases and at J to 7 bases, leaving 9 bases not matched to a gene. The CDR3 loop is CASSYSLGEGSNEQFF. In DNA form, the CDR3 reads TGTGCCAGCAGTTACTCCCTGGGGGAGGGGAGTAATGAGCAGTTCTTC.

The chain combines TRBV5-1 with TRBJ1-6; TRBD1 might be the D (5 bases). The CDR3 sequence is 15 residues long. The V end was cut by 0 bases, the J end by 6 bases, with 10 bases between. The germline V gene encodes CDR1 SGHRS and CDR2 YFSETQ. The CDR3 DNA follows: TGCGCCAGCAGCTTGGCAGGGACCGGTAATTCACCCCTCCACTTT. This codes for CASSLAGTGNSPLHF.

This chain connects TRBV12-3 or TRBV12-4 to TRBJ1-2, with TRBD1 matching over 7 bases. V was clipped by 5 bases and J by 4 bases; unmatched bases: 4. The CDR3 covers 13 residues. In DNA, the CDR3 is TGTGCCAGCAGTCGGTCAGGGGGCTATGGCTACACCTTC. Translating it yields CASSRSGGYGYTF.

J is TRBJ1-1 and V is TRBV7-9; D possibly corresponds to TRBD1 (6 bases). The germline CDR1 and CDR2 sequences are SEHNR and FQNEAQ (reference sequence). This CDR3 is 15 amino acids long. V lost 5 bases, J lost 2 bases, and 15 bases lay in between. Written as DNA, the CDR3 is TGTGCCAGCAGCCCTCCGGGACAACAAAACACTGAAGCTTTCTTT. Residues: CASSPPGQQNTEAFF.

This clone showed up just once. The rearrangement joins TRBV7-9 to TRBJ1-2; unclear D gene. CDR3 length: 19 residues. The V gene lost 4 bases and the J gene lost 1 base, with 25 bases spanning the gap. Per the germline V gene, CDR1 is SEHNR and CDR2 is FQNEAQ (reference sequence). CDR3: CASSSPLTPRWRDNYGYTF. In nucleotides, the CDR3 is TGTGCCAGCAGCTCGCCTCTAACCCCGAGGTGGCGGGATAACTATGGCTACACCTTC.

The genes are TRBV7-9 and TRBJ2-6; D may match TRBD1 or TRBD2 (5 bases each). The V end lost 2 bases, the J end lost 0 bases, and 14 bases lay between the germline ends. Germline lookup yields CDR1 SEHNR and CDR2 FQNEAQ (reference sequence). This CDR3 has 18 residues. This CDR3 reads CASSLRGVAASGANVLTF. The CDR3 nucleotides read TGTGCCAGCAGCTTACGGGGCGTAGCCGCCTCTGGGGCCAACGTCCTGACTTTC.

Here the CDR3 reads CASSVGSGGIGEQYF. The CDR3 DNA reads as TGTGCCAGCAGCGTAGGTTCAGGCGGCATTGGCGAGCAGTACTTC. The chain has TRBV9 and TRBJ2-7, with D unresolved. CDR1 is SGDLS and CDR2 is YYNGEE in the germline V gene. This CDR3 is built from 15 residues. V gave up 0 bases and J gave up 6 bases, with 16 bases separating them. Supplemented by reference TRBV9 and TRBJ2-7, the full variable domain reads DSGVTQTPKHLITATGQRVTLRCSPRSGDLSVYWYQQSLDQGLQFLIQYYNGEERAKGNILERFSAQQFPDLHSELNLSSLELGDSALYFCASSVGSGGIGEQYFGPGTRLTVT.

J is TRBJ1-2 and V is TRBV7-9, with D unresolved. The V gene lost 5 bases and the J gene lost 5 bases, with 12 bases spanning the gap. The CDR3 is made up of 13 amino acids. Germline V gene lookup returns CDR1 SEHNR and CDR2 FQNEAQ (reference sequence). The CDR3 loop is CASSKTGGYGYTF. CDR3 in DNA: TGTGCCAGCAGCAAAACGGGAGGGTATGGCTACACCTTC.

The chain recombines TRBV7-6 with TRBJ2-2; 10 positions match TRBD1. With 5 bases clipped from V and 5 bases from J, the junction kept 8 bases outside the gene matches. The CDR3 runs to 16 residues. From germline, CDR1 is SGHVS and CDR2 FNYEAQ. The CDR3 loop reads CASSRPGQGKTGELFF. The DNA for the CDR3 is TGTGCCAGCAGCCGCCCGGGACAGGGGAAAACCGGGGAGCTGTTTTTT. The complete variable domain, with remaining parts taken from reference TRBV7-6 and TRBJ2-2, reads GAGVSQSPRYKVTKRGQDVALRCDPISGHVSLYWYRQALGQGPEFLTYFNYEAQQDKSGLPNDRFSAERPEGSISTLTIQRTEQRDSAMYRCASSRPGQGKTGELFFGEGSRLTVL.

This rearrangement joins TRBV12-3 or TRBV12-4 to TRBJ1-3, with D uncertain. The CDR3 consists of 11 residues. Trimming took off 1 base at V and 16 bases at J, with 11 bases between the two ends. CDR3 DNA: TGTGCCAGCAGTTTAGGACCCAGTACGTATTTT. Encoded protein: CASSLGPSTYF.

The gene calls are TRBV4-1 and TRBJ1-6, with D possibly TRBD1 on 5 matching bases. Trimming took 1 base from V and 7 from J, leaving 17 bases between them. Germline V gene sequence: CDR1 MGHRA, CDR2 YSYEKL. CDR3 size: 17 residues. The CDR3 region has the DNA TGCGCCAGCAGCCAAGGACAGATACTTTCCGCGAATTCACCCCTCCACTTT. Amino acids: CASSQGQILSANSPLHF.

J is TRBJ1-2 and V is TRBV3-1 (or the pseudogene TRBV3-2), with a possible D match to TRBD1 (6 bases). The CDR3 runs 15 residues. Between the trimmed V and J ends, which lost 1 base and 0 bases, there was a span of 9 bases. Germline loops: CDR1 LGHDT, CDR2 YNNKEL (reference sequence). DNA of the CDR3: TGTGCCAGCAGCCAAGCGGCAGGGGCTAACTATGGCTACACCTTC. This translates into CASSQAAGANYGYTF.

The rearrangement joins TRBV5-6 to TRBJ1-1; no clear D gene. Trimming took off 1 base at V and 3 bases at J, with 7 bases between the two ends. Germline CDR1 reads SGHDT; CDR2 reads YYEEEE. The length of the CDR3 is 13 residues. CDR3 region: CASSLPAYTEAFF. The CDR3 DNA is TGTGCCAGCAGCTTGCCAGCCTACACTGAAGCTTTCTTT.

The rearrangement joins TRBV5-1 to TRBJ1-1; D not certain. Trimming left V 4 bases short and J 0 bases short, with 7 bases between. Germline-derived CDR1 and CDR2 are SGHRS and YFSETQ. This CDR3 is 13 amino acids long. CDR3 residues: CASSLDLNTEAFF. CDR3 coding DNA: TGCGCCAGCAGCCTCGACCTGAACACTGAAGCTTTCTTT. Together with reference TRBV5-1 and TRBJ1-1, the CDR3 gives the full variable domain: KAGVTQTPRYLIKTRGQQVTLSCSPISGHRSVSWYQQTPGQGLQFLFEYFSETQRNKGNFPGRFSGRQFSNSRSEMNVSTLELGDSALYLCASSLDLNTEAFFGQGTRLTVV.

The chain links TRBV2 to TRBJ1-6; D is ambiguous. Germline V gene sequence: CDR1 SNHLY, CDR2 FYNNEI. There are 17 residues in the CDR3. The V and J ends lost 7 bases and 0 bases respectively, with 16 bases between them. The CDR3 region is CASTNLRASSYNSPLHF. The CDR3 nucleotides read TGTGCCAGCACCAATCTTCGGGCGAGCTCCTATAATTCACCCCTCCACTTT.

The chain joins TRBV30 to TRBJ2-1; 7 bases agree with TRBD2. J lost 5 bases, V lost 4 bases, and 8 bases had no gene match. CDR1 and CDR2 from the germline V gene are GTSNPN and SVGIG (reference sequence). The CDR3 is made up of 14 amino acids. Here the CDR3 DNA reads TGTGCCTGGATGAGGCGGGGGAAAAACAATGAGCAGTTCTTC. Translation: CAWMRRGKNNEQFF.

This clone has a single count. V is TRBV12-3 or TRBV12-4 and J is TRBJ2-5; no clear D. Trimming stripped 2 bases from V and 3 bases from J, with 4 bases between. CDR3 length: 12 amino acids. The CDR3 sequence is CASSLSEETQYF. DNA of the CDR3: TGTGCCAGCAGTTTATCGGAAGAGACCCAGTACTTC.

The J gene is TRBJ2-7, the V gene TRBV7-9; D is unresolved. The germline V gene encodes CDR1 SEHNR and CDR2 FQNEAQ (reference sequence). V lost 3 bases to trimming and J lost 0 bases, with 9 bases between them. This CDR3 comprises 14 residues. CDR3 nucleotides: TGTGCCAGCAGCTTGCTATCCAGCTCCTACGAGCAGTACTTC. Residues: CASSLLSSSYEQYF.

CDR3 DNA sequence: TGTGCCAGCTCACCACCGGCGCGGTCCGGGGAGCTGTTTTTT. The encoded protein is CASSPPARSGELFF. The chain has TRBV18 and TRBJ2-2; D is unresolved. CDR1 KGHSH and CDR2 LQKENI come from the germline V gene. Between the trimmed V and J ends, which lost 0 bases and 6 bases, there was a span of 8 bases. The CDR3 spans 14 residues.

This rearrangement joins TRBV4-1 to TRBJ2-7; D remains unclear. CDR1 MGHRA and CDR2 YSYEKL come from the germline V gene. The CDR3 is 14 amino acids. V lost 1 base and J lost 3, with 10 bases in between. The CDR3 loop is CASSQGDGDYEQYF. The CDR3 DNA sequence: TGCGCCAGCAGCCAAGGTGACGGAGACTACGAGCAGTACTTC.